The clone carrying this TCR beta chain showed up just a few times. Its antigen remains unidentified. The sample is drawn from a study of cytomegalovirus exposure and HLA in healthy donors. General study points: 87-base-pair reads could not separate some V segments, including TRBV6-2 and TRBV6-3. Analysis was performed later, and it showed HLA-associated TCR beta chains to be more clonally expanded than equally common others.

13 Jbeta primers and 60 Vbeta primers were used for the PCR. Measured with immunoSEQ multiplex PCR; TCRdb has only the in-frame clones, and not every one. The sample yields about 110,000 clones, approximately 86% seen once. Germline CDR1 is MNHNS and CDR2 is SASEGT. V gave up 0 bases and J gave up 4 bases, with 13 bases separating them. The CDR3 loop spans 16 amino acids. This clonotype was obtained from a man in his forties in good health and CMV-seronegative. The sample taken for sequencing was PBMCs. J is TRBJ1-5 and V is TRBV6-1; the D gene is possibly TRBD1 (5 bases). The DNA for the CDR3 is TGTGCCAGCAGTGAAGCAGGGGCCGGCGTTAATCAGCCCCAGCATTTT. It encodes CASSEAGAGVNQPQHF.